The TCR beta chain described here comes from a study of response to subunit inactivated influenza vaccine. Overall study results and limits: Authors suggested each seasonal flu vaccination may recruit only limited numbers of new T cells.

Points on this clonotype: Its antigen is currently unknown.

One entry per CDR3 protein results from TCRdb running MiXCR on the RT-PCR reads. The table shows around 540,000 distinct CDR3 sequences, with about 11% occurring only once. This CDR3 contains 13 residues. With 7 bases clipped from V and 3 bases from J, the junction kept 6 bases outside the gene matches. Germline assignment: CDR1 MNHEY and CDR2 SMNVEV (reference sequence). The sample in question was PBMCs from blood, obtained on the day of vaccination. The rearrangement links TRBV27 to TRBJ2-7, with 7 positions matching TRBD2. The clonotype was recovered from a man aged 50-60 years who received an inactivated influenza vaccine. CDR3 in amino acids: CASMSGAIYEQYF. The CDR3 nucleotides are TGTGCCAGCATGAGCGGGGCGATCTACGAGCAGTACTTC.